This TCR beta chain was identified during a study of CD8+ T cells in alopecia areata (dated 2018 in TCRdb). The study in broad terms: The study used high-throughput TCRbeta sequencing to examine T cell clonal expansion in alopecia areata, in both the C3H/HeJ mouse model and human patients. Scalp tissue and sorted CD4+ and CD8+ peripheral blood T cells from patchy and totalis/universalis alopecia areata patients and from healthy controls were covered by human TCRbeta sequencing. Scalp clonality was compared across normal scalp (n=4), patchy alopecia areata scalp (n=8), and alopecia totalis/universalis scalp (n=8). RNA came from the PAXgene miRNA kit for fixed scalp, the miRNeasy kit for PBMCs, and the RNeasy kit for mouse skin. immunoSEQ multiplex PCR using 35 Vbeta forward primers and 13 Jbeta reverse primers was used to amplify TCRbeta CDR3 regions. Study-wide findings and limitations: Compared with normal scalp, lesional scalp had higher clonality and more expanded CD8+ clones, particularly in alopecia totalis/universalis, a pattern that suggests antigenic drive. Resident alphabeta T cells in normal human skin are also sequenced, complicating scalp TCR repertoire analysis, unlike mouse skin dominated by gammadelta T cells. TCR sequences shared between patients were less clear than in mice, possibly partly because of HLA diversity in the patient population.

The V and J ends are trimmed by 3 bases and 5 bases, leaving 5 bases between them. The CDR3, from cysteine to phenylalanine, totals 11 residues. CDR3 DNA is the only sequence kept; it has 33 bases, read in frame from the first base. CDR1 is given as SGHNT and CDR2 as YYREEE, both from the germline V gene (reference sequence). From alopecia areata patients, peripheral blood was collected along with lesional scalp punch biopsies. After PBMCs were isolated by density centrifugation and stained for CD3, CD4 and CD8, a FACSAria was used to sort CD4+ and CD8+ T cells. As part of a multicenter biomarker study, untreated alopecia areata patients were recruited. In roughly five patients from the biomarker study, the blood CD8+ T cells went through an additional sort into NKG2D-low and NKG2D-high fractions. This clone was seen only a few times. It lacks a known antigen. The sample holds no much larger clone one base away, and base qualities are not on file.

Library preparation used the immunoSEQ multiplex PCR assay. For TCR sequencing, RNA was extracted from every sample and reverse transcribed into cDNA to serve as template. First-strand cDNA was synthesized with SuperScript III using a 2:1 mix of oligo-dT and random hexamers. Amplification bias was assessed with a synthetic immune receptor repertoire, and residual bias was removed computationally. For the original study's pipeline: Raw reads were preprocessed to remove errors, and CDR3 was defined according to IMGT conventions as the region from the conserved cysteine to phenylalanine. Clonality was computed by normalizing Shannon entropy by log2 of the number of productive unique TCRs and subtracting the result from 1. Whether each scalp clone was CD4 or CD8 was inferred by checking scalp TCRbeta sequences against the CD4 and CD8 repertoires from sorted blood. TCRdb provides this immuneACCESS table in a form limited to in-frame rearrangements. Some clones are lacking; in checked studies, under half of them reflect an unresolved V gene, and why the rest are absent is not known. D and trimming come from the DNA, and the V and J calls and clone size come from that table. The sample table lists 95,000 to 150,000 clones, 40% to 55% of them with a count of one. Over 9.5% of the sample rests with the top ten.

This receptor was taken from a human donor with alopecia areata. The sequenced material came from NKG2D-low CD8+ T cells sorted from blood. The cell subset or site tag for this specimen amounts to: sorted CD8+ NKG2D-low blood T cells. The rearrangement joined TRBV5-4 to TRBJ2-5; the D gene is not confidently resolved. The nucleotides read TGTGCCAGCAGCTACGCGGAGACCCAGTACTTC. This sequence encodes CASSYAETQYF.